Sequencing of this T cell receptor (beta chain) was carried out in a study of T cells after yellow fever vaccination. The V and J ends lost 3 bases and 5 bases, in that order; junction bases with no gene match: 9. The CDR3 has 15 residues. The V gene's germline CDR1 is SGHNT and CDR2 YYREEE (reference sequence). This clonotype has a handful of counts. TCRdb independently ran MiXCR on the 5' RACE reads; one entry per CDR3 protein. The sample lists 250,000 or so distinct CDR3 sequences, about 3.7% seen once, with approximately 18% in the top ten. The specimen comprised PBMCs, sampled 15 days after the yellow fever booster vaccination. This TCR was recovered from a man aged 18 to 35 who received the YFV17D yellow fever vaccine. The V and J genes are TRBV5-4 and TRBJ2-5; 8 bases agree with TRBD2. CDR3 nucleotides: TGTGCCAGCAGCTCCTCGGGGGGGGGTGTTGAGACCCAGTACTTC. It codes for CASSSSGGGVETQYF. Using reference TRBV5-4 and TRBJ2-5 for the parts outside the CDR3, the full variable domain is ETGVTQSPTHLIKTRGQQVTLRCSSQSGHNTVSWYQQALGQGPQFIFQYYREEENGRGNFPPRFSGLQFPNYSSELNVNALELDDSALYLCASSSSGGGVETQYFGPGTRLLVL.